Following are 15 T cell receptor beta chains from one sample sequenced in a study of blood T cells in healthy people across ages. Primers used in a second PCR of roughly 7 to 12 cycles were a sample-barcoded 5' primer and a J-beta primer mix. TCRdb redid the calling of the 5' RACE reads with MiXCR, one entry per CDR3 protein. The sample has approximately 1,000,000 distinct CDR3 sequences; approximately 38% are singletons. Specimen: blood. The source of these receptors is a man in his late teens or twenties in good health.

This clonotype has only a few counts. In DNA form, the CDR3 reads TGCGCCAGCAGCAAAACAACAGACTATACCCTCGGAGATACGCAGTATTTT. It codes for CASSKTTDYTLGDTQYF. The chain recombines TRBV4-1 with TRBJ2-3; possibly TRBD2 for D (5 bases). CDR3 length equals 17 residues. V shed 5 bases and J shed 5 bases, with 23 bases lying between them. Germline assignment: CDR1 MGHRA and CDR2 YSYEKL.

V usage is TRBV4-1 and J usage is TRBJ2-1; D possibly corresponds to TRBD2 (6 bases). V was clipped by 1 base and J by 6 bases, with 16 bases between them. The germline CDR1 and CDR2 sequences are MGHRA and YSYEKL. This CDR3 has 16 amino acids. The CDR3 region has the DNA TGCGCCAGCAGCCAAGGTACCCTAACTAGCCCCAATGAGCAGTTCTTC. It is translated as CASSQGTLTSPNEQFF.

As to this clonotype: A much larger clone differs by one base, so this may be a read error. J is TRBJ2-1 and V is TRBV20-1; D is perhaps TRBD2 (6 bases). The V and J ends lost 7 bases and 13 bases respectively, with 17 bases between them. The CDR3 covers 11 residues. Germline V gene sequence: CDR1 DFQATT, CDR2 SNEGSKA (reference sequence). The CDR3, as DNA: TGCAGTGGTACGGAGGGAGAGACCCAGTTCTTC. It codes for CSGTEGETQFF.

This clonotype was found a few times. V usage is TRBV5-1 and J usage is TRBJ1-4, with 7 bases aligning to TRBD1. The CDR3 is 18 residues long. Germline values: CDR1 SGHRS, CDR2 YFSETQ. With 3 bases clipped from V and 8 bases from J, the junction kept 19 bases outside the gene matches. CDR3 DNA: TGCGCCAGCAGCTCCAACATCTTAGGGACAGCTAATTACGAAAAACTGTTTTTT. It translates to CASSSNILGTANYEKLFF.

This chain joins TRBV29-1 and TRBJ2-2, with TRBD1 identical over 8 bases. Per the germline V gene, CDR1 is SQVTM and CDR2 is ANQGSEA. J lost 2 bases, V lost 4 bases, and 6 bases had no gene match. The CDR3 covers 15 residues. The CDR3 here is CSVGTGGTNTGELFF. The DNA for the CDR3 is TGCAGCGTTGGAACAGGGGGAACAAACACCGGGGAGCTGTTTTTT.

This clonotype has more than one count but fewer than ten. The CDR3 DNA reads as TGTGCCAGCAGCCCTGGACAGGCCCTGAACACTGAAGCTTTCTTT. This codes for CASSPGQALNTEAFF. The rearrangement links TRBV7-6 to TRBJ1-1; 7 bases are shared with TRBD1. The CDR3 is 15 residues long. Germline CDR1 is SGHVS and CDR2 is FNYEAQ. J was trimmed by 0 bases and V by 5 bases; bases with no gene match: 6.

This clonotype was recorded a few times. This sequence joins TRBV12-3 or TRBV12-4 and TRBJ2-5, with 10 positions matching TRBD2. Unmatched junction bases numbered 7, after V lost 5 bases and J lost 4 bases. The CDR3 covers 15 residues. CDR3 DNA: TGTGCCAGCAGTCTAAGCGGGGGGGCCTTAGAGACCCAGTACTTC. Translated: CASSLSGGALETQYF.

CDR3 sequence reads: CASSQEERGGYYNEQYF. CDR3 coding DNA: TGCGCCAGCAGCCAAGAAGAGAGGGGGGGCTACTACAATGAGCAGTACTTC. The chain employs TRBV4-1 and TRBJ2-5, with D maybe TRBD2 (7 bases). The ends were cut back, 0 bases at V and 11 bases at J, with 25 bases in the middle. Germline lookup yields CDR1 MGHRA and CDR2 YSYEKL. The CDR3 contains 17 residues.

The table lists this clonotype with a few counts. The chain employs TRBV7-3 and TRBJ2-5, with unresolved D. The CDR3 is 13 amino acids. Per the germline V gene, CDR1 is SGHTA and CDR2 is FQGTGA. Between the trimmed V and J ends, which lost 5 bases and 4 bases, there was a span of 11 bases. This chain's CDR3 is CASSPNGLETQYF. CDR3 DNA: TGTGCCAGCAGCCCAAATGGCTTAGAGACCCAGTACTTC.

This clonotype was detected a few times. The gene calls are TRBV12-3 or TRBV12-4 and TRBJ1-2; D ambiguous. Between the trimmed V and J ends, which lost 6 bases and 5 bases, there was a span of 22 bases. The CDR3 extends over 16 amino acids. CDR3 sequence: CASRWPVPWNGYGYTF. DNA for the CDR3: TGTGCCAGCAGGTGGCCCGTACCCTGGAACGGTTATGGCTACACCTTC.

In this sample, this clonotype turned up a few times. This chain joins TRBV27 and TRBJ2-1, with 9 bases that match TRBD1. Germline V gene data show CDR1 as MNHEY and CDR2 as SMNVEV (reference sequence). There are 15 residues in the CDR3. J lost 5 bases, V lost 5 bases, and 7 bases had no gene match. The CDR3 DNA follows: TGTGCCAGCAGTGTTGGACAGGGGAACGACAATGAGCAGTTCTTC. Its protein is CASSVGQGNDNEQFF.

The chain couples TRBV7-9 to TRBJ1-1; D is unresolved. The CDR3 spans 13 residues. The germline CDR1 and CDR2 sequences are SEHNR and FQNEAQ (reference sequence). Deletions cut 2 bases from V and 4 bases from J, with 8 bases between. CDR3 bases: TGTGCCAGCAGCTTACAGCACGGCACTGAAGCTTTCTTT. Translating gives CASSLQHGTEAFF.

The V and J genes are TRBV20-1 and TRBJ1-1; TRBD1 might be the D (6 bases). Trimming cost V 6 bases and J 2 bases, with 13 bases left between them. Germline CDR1 DFQATT, CDR2 SNEGSKA (reference sequence). This CDR3 contains 13 residues. The CDR3 region is CSAARDTNTEAFF. DNA of the CDR3: TGCAGTGCGGCCCGGGACACTAACACTGAAGCTTTCTTT.

A few counts support this clonotype. In nucleotides, the CDR3 is TGTGCCAGCACCCTGGAGGGGGTGAACATTCAGTACTTC. Its translation is CASTLEGVNIQYF. The J gene is TRBJ2-4, the V gene TRBV28, with D perhaps TRBD1 or TRBD2 (6 bases each). V dropped 7 bases and J dropped 7 bases, with 14 bases sitting between them. CDR1 is MDHEN and CDR2 is SYDVKM in the germline V gene. CDR3 length: 13 amino acids.

This rearrangement joins TRBV7-2 to TRBJ2-7; 9 nucleotides line up with TRBD2. The CDR3 extends over 17 amino acids. V trimming: 0 bases; J trimming: 1 base; junction bases outside the gene matches: 7. Per the germline V gene, CDR1 is SGHTA and CDR2 is FQGNSA. This chain's CDR3 is CASSLAPATSGSYEQYF. The CDR3 DNA reads TGTGCCAGCAGCTTAGCTCCGGCGACTAGCGGTTCCTACGAGCAGTACTTC.